This T cell receptor (beta chain) was identified during a study of T-cell memory formation after mild COVID-19. The study's findings and limits: There was a balanced CD4/CD8 profile in clones contracting day 15 to 85, and later expanders leaned CD4+. Contracting CD4+ clones sat mainly in CM and EM; CD8+ in EMRA.

From the 5' RACE reads, TCRdb called clonotypes with MiXCR, one entry per CDR3 protein. The sample includes 350,000 to 500,000 distinct CDR3 sequences, roughly 18% of them seen just once. CDR1 and CDR2 (germline): SGHRS, YFSETQ. V was clipped by 7 bases and J by 5 bases, with 15 bases between them. The CDR3 sequence is 13 residues long. This clonotype was counted a few times. Its antigen is unknown. The chain carries TRBV5-1 and TRBJ2-5, with D possibly matching TRBD1 (6 bases). Sequences were obtained from PBMCs or a T cell subset sorted from them (not recorded which). This receptor was taken from a man aged 18 to 29 who had mild COVID-19 (a few samples of this study predate the infection). Cell type and time point are not known. The CDR3, as DNA: TGCGCCAGCTGCGGACAGCAGGGGGAGACCCAGTACTTC. Translation gives CASCGQQGETQYF. The variable domain in full, completed from reference TRBV5-1 and TRBJ2-5, reads KAGVTQTPRYLIKTRGQQVTLSCSPISGHRSVSWYQQTPGQGLQFLFEYFSETQRNKGNFPGRFSGRQFSNSRSEMNVSTLELGDSALYLCASCGQQGETQYFGPGTRLLVL.